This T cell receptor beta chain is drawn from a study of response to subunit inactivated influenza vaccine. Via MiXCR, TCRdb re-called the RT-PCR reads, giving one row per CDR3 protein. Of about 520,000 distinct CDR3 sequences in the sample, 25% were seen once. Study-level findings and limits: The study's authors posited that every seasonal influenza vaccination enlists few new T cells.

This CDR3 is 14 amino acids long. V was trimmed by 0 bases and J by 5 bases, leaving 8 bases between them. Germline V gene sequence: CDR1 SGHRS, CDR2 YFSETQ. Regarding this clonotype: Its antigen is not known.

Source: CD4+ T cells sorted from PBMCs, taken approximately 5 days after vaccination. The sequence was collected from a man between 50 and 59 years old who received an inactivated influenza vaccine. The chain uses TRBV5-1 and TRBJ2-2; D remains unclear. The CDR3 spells CASSLGPGTGELFF. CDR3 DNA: TGCGCCAGCAGCTTGGGCCCGGGTACCGGGGAGCTGTTTTTT.